The 13 T cell receptor beta chains below all came from one sample that was sequenced in a study of blood T cell repertoires in COVID-19. Method: immunoSEQ multiplex PCR; TCRdb's copy keeps in-frame clones and lacks some. This table has about 240,000 clones, around 87% appearing once. The specimen sequenced was peripheral blood. Receptors were obtained from a man aged 55 to 69 who had recovered from COVID-19.

The chain combines TRBV4-1 with TRBJ2-3, with D possibly being TRBD2 (5 bases). From germline, CDR1 is MGHRA and CDR2 YSYEKL. The germline V and J ends were trimmed by 1 base and 10 bases, with 24 bases remaining between them. CDR3 size: 17 residues. CDR3 coding DNA: TGCGCCAGCAGCCAAGTAAGGCTAGCCCTCACTCACCCGGCGCAGTATTTT. It translates to CASSQVRLALTHPAQYF.

The chain joins TRBV5-1 to TRBJ1-2; D might be TRBD1 (6 bases). The CDR3 extends over 14 amino acids. Trimming removed 0 bases at V and 3 bases at J, with 9 bases between. The germline V gene has CDR1 SGHRS and CDR2 YFSETQ. The CDR3 DNA is TGCGCCAGCAGCTTGGCAGGGGTGTACTATGGCTACACCTTC. Translating gives CASSLAGVYYGYTF.

The gene calls are TRBV4-2 and TRBJ2-3; D remains ambiguous. The germline CDR1 and CDR2 sequences are LGHNA and YNFKEQ. Trimming cost V 5 bases and J 1 base, with 7 bases left between them. The CDR3 runs 13 residues. This CDR3 is CASSSMGTDTQYF. In DNA, the CDR3 is TGTGCCAGCAGCTCTATGGGCACAGATACGCAGTATTTT.

A remark on this clone: This sample includes further DNA sequences coding for the same CDR3. The chain uses TRBV12-3 or TRBV12-4 and TRBJ1-2; D is undetermined. The CDR3 totals 12 residues. Between the trimmed V and J ends, which lost 5 bases and 4 bases, there was a span of 8 bases. The CDR3: CASSPGSYGYTF. Here the CDR3 DNA reads TGTGCCAGCAGTCCGGGATCCTATGGCTACACCTTC.

This chain links TRBV19 with TRBJ2-1; 13 bases are a match to TRBD2. The CDR3 loop spans 16 amino acids. Germline CDR1 and CDR2: LNHDA and SQIVND (reference sequence). V lost 3 bases, J lost 11 bases, and 10 bases stayed unmatched. The CDR3 coding sequence is TGTGCCAGTAGTATCCCCACTAGCGGGGGGGCCTCTAAGCAGTTCTTC. This codes for CASSIPTSGGASKQFF.

This chain joins TRBV19 and TRBJ2-1, with 7 bases that match TRBD1. Trimming at V came to 0 bases and at J to 7 bases, leaving 24 bases not matched to a gene. This CDR3 is 21 amino acids long. The germline V gene has CDR1 LNHDA and CDR2 SQIVND (reference sequence). CDR3: CASSIDRYRGTSSSLSNEQFF. CDR3 DNA: TGTGCCAGTAGTATAGATCGGTACAGGGGAACAAGCTCCTCGCTCTCTAATGAGCAGTTCTTC.

This clone came up many times. The rearrangement links TRBV7-8 to TRBJ1-6, with 7 nucleotides matching TRBD1. With V trimmed by 5 bases and J by 7 bases, 5 bases remained unmatched. Germline CDR1 and CDR2: SGHVS and FQNEAQ. The CDR3 sequence is 14 residues long. The CDR3 reads CASSGGQANSPLHF. The CDR3 bases are TGTGCCAGCAGCGGCGGACAGGCGAATTCACCCCTCCACTTT.

V usage is TRBV2 and J usage is TRBJ1-1, with a tentative D call TRBD1 (5 bases). There are 14 residues in the CDR3. Germline CDR1 and CDR2: SNHLY and FYNNEI. V gave up 6 bases and J gave up 0 bases, with 11 bases separating them. This CDR3 reads CASRRQSMNTEAFF. CDR3 sequence (DNA): TGTGCCAGCAGGAGACAGTCCATGAACACTGAAGCTTTCTTT.

V gene TRBV28 combines with J gene TRBJ2-7, with 7 positions matching TRBD1. V shed 8 bases and J 3 bases; nucleotides not matched to a gene: 10. The CDR3 covers 14 residues. Germline lookup yields CDR1 MDHEN and CDR2 SYDVKM. The CDR3 is CASVDRASGYEQYF. Here the CDR3 DNA reads TGTGCCAGCGTCGACAGGGCGAGCGGCTACGAGCAGTACTTC. The complete variable domain, with remaining parts taken from reference TRBV28 and TRBJ2-7, reads DVKVTQSSRYLVKRTGEKVFLECVQDMDHENMFWYRQDPGLGLRLIYFSYDVKMKEKGDIPEGYSVSREKKERFSLILESASTNQTSMYLCASVDRASGYEQYFGPGTRLTVT.

This clone was detected only once. This chain joins TRBV19 and TRBJ1-5; 10 nucleotides agree with TRBD1. The CDR3 length is 16 residues. The germline gives CDR1 LNHDA, CDR2 SQIVND (reference sequence). The V segment lost 5 bases and the J segment 5 bases; nucleotides outside the gene matches: 9. The chain's CDR3 is CASSLRATGGHQPQHF. In DNA, the CDR3 is TGTGCCAGTAGTTTGCGGGCGACAGGGGGCCATCAGCCCCAGCATTTT.

V usage is TRBV2 and J usage is TRBJ1-5; D is perhaps TRBD1 (6 bases). The CDR3 covers 13 residues. Germline assignment: CDR1 SNHLY and CDR2 FYNNEI. The germline V and J ends were trimmed by 7 bases and 7 bases, with 14 bases remaining between them. CDR3: CASKSGASQPQHF. The CDR3 coding sequence is TGTGCCAGCAAGTCAGGGGCAAGCCAGCCCCAGCATTTT.

J is TRBJ1-2 and V is TRBV5-1; 10 bases line up with TRBD1. Per the germline V gene, CDR1 is SGHRS and CDR2 is YFSETQ. The CDR3 covers 15 residues. Trimming took 2 bases from V and 4 from J; bases not matched to a gene: 5. CDR3 loop: CASSFTGTGVYGYTF. CDR3 nucleotides: TGCGCCAGCAGCTTTACCGGGACAGGGGTCTATGGCTACACCTTC. Looking up the rest from reference TRBV5-1 and TRBJ1-2 gives the full variable domain: KAGVTQTPRYLIKTRGQQVTLSCSPISGHRSVSWYQQTPGQGLQFLFEYFSETQRNKGNFPGRFSGRQFSNSRSEMNVSTLELGDSALYLCASSFTGTGVYGYTFGSGTRLTVV.

The V gene is TRBV21-1, the J gene TRBJ2-7; the DNA was not used to check the table's D call, TRBD2. TRBV21-1 is reported as a pseudogene. The CDR3 is 16 amino acids. The CDR3 bases are TGTGCCAGCAGCAAAGCCGCCTTGGGGCGGGGGTACGAGCAGTACTTC. Translation: CASSKAALGRGYEQYF.